The rows below give T cell receptor beta chains drawn from one sample of a study of T cell responses to AZD1222 COVID-19 vaccine. Sequencing used immunoSEQ multiplex PCR; TCRdb keeps in-frame clones, though not all of them. The repertoire holds 60,000 to 75,000 clones, approximately 80% seen once, with 3.5% to 4.5% in the top ten. Specimen: peripheral blood, collected 28 days after the second AZD1222 dose. Source of these receptors: an adult who received the AZD1222 COVID-19 vaccine. Both conserved end residues are part of each CDR3. Each record gives: D gene, V gene, clone size, J gene, CDR3 protein, CDR3 DNA. A D gene is named only where the DNA matches it firmly. Part of the rows lack a size; the others show once, few, many or a class for expanded clones.

>-|TRBV15|-|TRBJ1-2
CATSRVHGTGYGYTF
TGTGCCACCAGCAGAGTTCATGGGACGGGCTATGGCTACACCTTC
>-|TRBV25-1|-|TRBJ1-1
CASSHKQGGWSTEAFF
TGTGCCAGCAGCCACAAACAGGGTGGATGGAGCACTGAAGCTTTCTTT
>TRBD2|TRBV13|once|TRBJ2-3
CASSLVPGGSTDTQYF
TGTGCCAGCAGCTTAGTACCGGGGGGGAGCACAGATACGCAGTATTTT
>-|TRBV6-5|-|TRBJ1-1
CASSYGLGVSNTEAFF
TGTGCCAGCAGTTACGGCCTGGGGGTTTCAAACACTGAAGCTTTCTTT
>-|TRBV28|-|TRBJ2-1
CASNWGSGVGYGEQFF
TGTGCCAGCAACTGGGGAAGTGGGGTAGGCTACGGTGAGCAGTTCTTC
>-|TRBV28|-|TRBJ2-3
CASSAPGGLTDTQYF
TGTGCCAGCAGTGCCCCAGGGGGGCTCACAGATACGCAGTATTTT
>-|TRBV4-3|-|TRBJ1-2
CASSQETGAVGYTF
TGCGCCAGCAGCCAAGAAACGGGGGCTGTTGGCTACACCTTC
>-|TRBV2|-|TRBJ2-1
CASISGQGNNEQFF
TGTGCCAGCATCTCAGGGCAGGGGAACAATGAGCAGTTCTTC
>-|TRBV19|-|TRBJ1-2
CASSISGLRGYTF
TGTGCCAGTAGTATATCAGGGTTACGAGGCTACACCTTC
>-|TRBV29-1|once|TRBJ1-3
CSVEIRTGSGNTIYF
TGCAGCGTTGAAATCAGAACAGGGTCTGGAAACACCATATATTTT
>-|TRBV11-3|once|TRBJ2-2
CASTDRPQNTGELFF
TGTGCCAGCACCGACCGCCCGCAGAACACCGGGGAGCTGTTTTTT